The 29 T cell receptor beta chains given below trace back to one sample, sequenced in a study of shared clonotypes between healthy human individuals. Profiling relied on immunoSEQ multiplex PCR, and the TCRdb table lists in-frame clones only, not all of them. The sample includes approximately 2,200,000 clones, about 92% of them seen just once. In the naive CD8 group, cells lacked CD45RO and were positively selected for CCR7, so terminally differentiated effector memory CD45RA+ cells were left out. Sequenced: naive CD8+ T cells from PBMCs. These receptor sequences come from a man aged 18-30 years in good health. Some clones in this sample may be carry-over from other donors' samples.

This chain uses TRBV4-1 with TRBJ2-1, with 8 positions matching TRBD2. Germline CDR1 MGHRA, CDR2 YSYEKL. V shed 7 bases and J 6 bases; nucleotides not matched to a gene: 23. CDR3 length: 19 residues. In DNA form, the CDR3 reads TGCGCCAGCACCCTAAGGGGGGGCTCGGAGCGGGAGTACGGCAATGAGCAGTTCTTC. It yields the protein CASTLRGGSEREYGNEQFF.

CDR3 residues: CASSLRTITGELFF. DNA of the CDR3: TGTGCCAGCAGTTTAAGGACTATTACCGGGGAGCTGTTTTTT. V usage is TRBV28 and J usage is TRBJ2-2, with D maybe TRBD2 (6 bases). Between the trimmed V and J ends, which lost 2 bases and 5 bases, there was a span of 9 bases. The V gene's germline CDR1 is MDHEN and CDR2 SYDVKM. CDR3 length: 14 residues.

V and J are TRBV4-2 and TRBJ1-2; weak D call: TRBD1 (5 bases). The CDR3 length is 17 residues. Germline V gene data show CDR1 as LGHNA and CDR2 as YNFKEQ. Trimming pared 1 base from V and 0 bases from J, leaving 15 bases between. The CDR3 DNA is TGTGCCAGCAGCCAAGCCGGGACTGAATCATCTAACTATGGCTACACCTTC. Amino acid sequence: CASSQAGTESSNYGYTF.

To note about this clone: The sample contains more than one DNA sequence encoding this CDR3. The V gene is TRBV28, the J gene TRBJ1-1, with D maybe TRBD1 (5 bases). Germline V lookup: CDR1 MDHEN, CDR2 SYDVKM. There are 13 residues in the CDR3. The V end was cut by 5 bases, the J end by 4 bases, with 11 bases between. DNA of the CDR3: TGTGCCAGCAGTCTCCCGGGGGTCACTGAAGCTTTCTTT. The encoded protein is CASSLPGVTEAFF.

The chain carries TRBV7-3 and TRBJ2-1, with TRBD1 as a possible D gene (5 bases). The CDR3 consists of 15 residues. The V and J ends lost 4 bases and 9 bases respectively, with 19 bases between them. The V gene's germline CDR1 is SGHTA and CDR2 FQGTGA. The CDR3 region has the DNA TGTGCCAGCAGCTCAGCCAGGGTAACAAGGAGTGAGCAGTTCTTC. It specifies CASSSARVTRSEQFF.

The chain links TRBV28 to TRBJ1-2; D may be TRBD1 (6 bases). This CDR3 has 13 residues. Trimming stripped 6 bases from V and 8 bases from J, with 16 bases between. Germline V CDR1 and CDR2: MDHEN, SYDVKM. The CDR3 coding sequence is TGTGCCAGCAGCCGTGACAGGTTTGAGGGCTACACCTTC. Protein product: CASSRDRFEGYTF.

For the CDR3, the DNA is TGTGCCAGCAGTTTATTGCGAACTAGCGGGCCCATGGGGGAGCAGTTCTTC. It specifies CASSLLRTSGPMGEQFF. V and J are TRBV27 and TRBJ2-1, with TRBD2 matching 9 bases. Per the germline V gene, CDR1 is MNHEY and CDR2 is SMNVEV (reference sequence). Trimming at V came to 1 base and at J to 10 bases, leaving 14 bases not matched to a gene. The CDR3 runs 17 residues.

This clone was picked up one time. The J gene is TRBJ2-7, the V gene TRBV28; 8 positions agree with TRBD2. The V and J ends lost 3 bases and 6 bases, in that order; junction bases with no gene match: 7. The CDR3 extends over 14 amino acids. Germline V gene data show CDR1 as MDHEN and CDR2 as SYDVKM. The CDR3 coding sequence is TGTGCCAGCAGTTTTCAAGGACTAGCCAGCGAGCAGTACTTC. It specifies CASSFQGLASEQYF.

The gene calls are TRBV6-5 and TRBJ1-1; D remains ambiguous. With 0 bases removed from V and 4 bases from J, the gap between germline ends came to 12 bases. Germline V lookup: CDR1 MNHEY, CDR2 SVGAGI. CDR3 size: 15 residues. The CDR3 spells CASSYSSNSGTEAFF. CDR3 nucleotides: TGTGCCAGCAGTTACTCTTCCAACTCGGGCACTGAAGCTTTCTTT.

This chain links TRBV25-1 with TRBJ2-5; 8 bases match TRBD2. Per germline, CDR1 MGHDK and CDR2 SYGVNS. J gave up 14 bases and V 10 bases, and 12 bases lay outside the gene matches. The CDR3 length is 11 residues. The CDR3 coding sequence is TGTGCCACGTCCCAGGGCGGGGGGCTTTACTTC. This encodes CATSQGGGLYF.

The J gene is TRBJ2-1, the V gene TRBV5-1; a possible D gene is TRBD1 (7 bases). Germline V gene data show CDR1 as SGHRS and CDR2 as YFSETQ. This CDR3 is built from 16 residues. The ends were cut back, 4 bases at V and 2 bases at J, with 16 bases in the middle. CDR3 in DNA: TGCGCCAGCAGCCCCCCTGGCGGGACAGCCTACAATGAGCAGTTCTTC. This translates into CASSPPGGTAYNEQFF.

The table lists this clone with a few counts. The chain employs TRBV9 and TRBJ2-2, with D unclear. Per germline, CDR1 SGDLS and CDR2 YYNGEE. CDR3 length: 15 amino acids. The germline V and J ends were trimmed by 0 bases and 5 bases, with 11 bases remaining between them. DNA of the CDR3: TGTGCCAGCAGCGTAGCGTTAGGAGATACCGGGGAGCTGTTTTTT. It specifies CASSVALGDTGELFF.

The V call is TRBV10-3, the J call TRBJ1-2; tentatively, D is TRBD1 (5 bases). Germline-derived CDR1 and CDR2 are ENHRY and SYGVKD. The CDR3 extends over 16 amino acids. V lost 3 bases to trimming and J lost 4 bases, with 18 bases between them. CDR3 residues: CAISEDSSPRPYGYTF. The DNA of the CDR3 is TGTGCCATCAGTGAAGACAGCTCTCCCCGGCCCTATGGCTACACCTTC.

DNA of the CDR3: TGCGCCAGCAGCCAAGAATGGAAGGGGTTGAACACTGAAGCTTTCTTT. It encodes CASSQEWKGLNTEAFF. The rearrangement links TRBV4-3 to TRBJ1-1; D may be TRBD1 (5 bases). Germline-derived CDR1 and CDR2 are LGHNA and YSLEER. V dropped 0 bases and J dropped 0 bases, with 11 bases sitting between them. The CDR3 is made up of 16 amino acids.

The chain combines TRBV5-6 with TRBJ2-1, with D possibly being TRBD1 (6 bases). The germline V gene encodes CDR1 SGHDT and CDR2 YYEEEE. V dropped 2 bases and J dropped 3 bases, with 9 bases sitting between them. The CDR3 covers 14 residues. The CDR3 bases are TGTGCCAGCAGCTTTTCGGACAGCTACAATGAGCAGTTCTTC. Translating it yields CASSFSDSYNEQFF.

This clone was picked up a small number of times. The rearrangement joins TRBV7-9 to TRBJ1-1, with D possibly being TRBD1 (6 bases). The CDR3 consists of 14 residues. The V end was cut by 1 base, the J end by 7 bases, with 13 bases between. Germline V gene data show CDR1 as SEHNR and CDR2 as FQNEAQ (reference sequence). The CDR3 spells CASSLVGGPDEAFF. The DNA of the CDR3 is TGTGCCAGCAGCTTAGTCGGGGGGCCCGATGAAGCTTTCTTT. Based on the CDR3 plus reference TRBV7-9 and TRBJ1-1, the full variable domain is DTGVSQNPRHKITKRGQNVTFRCDPISEHNRLYWYRQTLGQGPEFLTYFQNEAQLEKSRLLSDRFSAERPKGSFSTLEIQRTEQGDSAMYLCASSLVGGPDEAFFGQGTRLTVV.

A remark on this clone: The sample contains more than one DNA sequence encoding this CDR3. V usage is TRBV30 and J usage is TRBJ1-2, with D possibly TRBD1 on 5 matching bases. The CDR3 is 12 amino acids. From germline, CDR1 is GTSNPN and CDR2 SVGIG (reference sequence). V lost 3 bases and J lost 8, with 13 bases in between. DNA of the CDR3: TGTGCCTGGAGCGCGGGGCCGGGGGGCTACACCTTC. This encodes CAWSAGPGGYTF. Full variable domain (rest looked up from reference TRBV30 and TRBJ1-2): SQTIHQWPATLVQPVGSPLSLECTVEGTSNPNLYWYRQAAGRGLQLLFYSVGIGQISSEVPQNLSASRPQDRQFILSSKKLLLSDSGFYLCAWSAGPGGYTFGSGTRLTVV.

For the CDR3, the DNA is TGTGCCAGCAGCTTCGGGGGAGTCAGCTCCTACGAGCAGTACTTC. Encoded protein: CASSFGGVSSYEQYF. V is TRBV5-6 and J is TRBJ2-7; weak D call: TRBD2 (6 bases). CDR3 size: 15 residues. Germline values: CDR1 SGHDT, CDR2 YYEEEE. The germline V and J ends were trimmed by 2 bases and 0 bases, with 12 bases remaining between them. Based on the CDR3 plus reference TRBV5-6 and TRBJ2-7, the full variable domain is DAGVTQSPTHLIKTRGQQVTLRCSPKSGHDTVSWYQQALGQGPQFIFQYYEEEERQRGNFPDRFSGHQFPNYSSELNVNALLLGDSALYLCASSFGGVSSYEQYFGPGTRLTVT.

This chain uses TRBV5-1 with TRBJ1-2, with D maybe TRBD1 (5 bases). From germline, CDR1 is SGHRS and CDR2 YFSETQ. The CDR3 extends over 15 amino acids. The V gene lost 4 bases and the J gene lost 3 bases, with 16 bases spanning the gap. The CDR3 nucleotides are TGCGCCAGCAGCCCGCCTTCTGGCAGGGACTATGGCTACACCTTC. Protein sequence: CASSPPSGRDYGYTF.

The chain combines TRBV7-8 with TRBJ2-2; 13 bases line up with TRBD2. V dropped 8 bases and J dropped 16; count of bases not matched to a gene: 16. Per the germline V gene, CDR1 is SGHVS and CDR2 is FQNEAQ. The CDR3 length is 15 residues. CDR3 coding DNA: TGTGCCAGCCAGGAACTAGCGGGAGGGCCCGATATGTGGTTTTTT. This sequence encodes CASQELAGGPDMWFF.

V is TRBV28 and J is TRBJ2-7; TRBD1 is a possible D gene (5 bases). V was trimmed by 11 bases and J by 5 bases, leaving 19 bases between them. This CDR3 contains 13 residues. Germline-derived CDR1 and CDR2 are MDHEN and SYDVKM. CDR3 in DNA: TGTGCCTCCAAAGGGGTAAGGGGTGACGAGCAGTACTTC. Protein: CASKGVRGDEQYF.

The chain employs TRBV7-9 and TRBJ2-7; 8 nucleotides match TRBD1. The CDR3 totals 13 residues. The trim removed 5 bases at V and 5 bases at J, leaving 5 bases unmatched. Germline loops: CDR1 SEHNR, CDR2 FQNEAQ (reference sequence). CDR3 region: CASSPDRGHEQYF. The DNA of the CDR3 is TGTGCCAGCAGCCCCGACAGGGGCCACGAGCAGTACTTC.

The V call is TRBV7-8, the J call TRBJ1-5; the D is unclear. The V end lost 7 bases, the J end lost 0 bases, and 16 bases lay between the germline ends. The CDR3 is 16 amino acids. Germline V CDR1 and CDR2: SGHVS, FQNEAQ. Written as DNA, the CDR3 is TGTGCCAGCACCCTTTGGGAACGCTATAGCAATCAGCCCCAGCATTTT. Its translation: CASTLWERYSNQPQHF.

This sequence joins TRBV6-6 and TRBJ2-7; 12 positions match TRBD1. Germline V gives CDR1 MNHNY, CDR2 SVGAGI (reference sequence). This CDR3 has 15 residues. The trim removed 6 bases at V and 3 bases at J, leaving 6 bases unmatched. CDR3: CASRLGTGGNYEQYF. The CDR3 coding sequence is TGTGCCAGCAGACTTGGGACAGGGGGCAACTACGAGCAGTACTTC.

The J gene is TRBJ2-4, the V gene TRBV10-1, with D possibly TRBD1 on 6 matching bases. CDR1 is WNHNN, CDR2 SYGVQD, per germline (reference sequence). The length of the CDR3 is 19 residues. Trimming stripped 1 base from V and 1 base from J, with 20 bases between. The CDR3 sequence is CASSEWGRGWARAKNIQYF. DNA of the CDR3: TGCGCCAGCAGTGAGTGGGGCAGGGGATGGGCAAGGGCCAAAAACATTCAGTACTTC.

The chain employs TRBV6-4 and TRBJ2-3, with a tentative D call TRBD2 (7 bases). The V and J ends lost 6 bases and 3 bases respectively, with 19 bases between them. CDR3 length: 16 amino acids. Germline CDR1 reads MRHNA; CDR2 reads SNTAGT. The CDR3 sequence: CASSPYGGGGTDTQYF. CDR3 DNA: TGTGCCAGCAGCCCCTATGGGGGGGGCGGAACAGATACGCAGTATTTT.

This chain joins TRBV30 and TRBJ2-3; D might be TRBD1 or TRBD2, each matching 5 bases. This CDR3 is 15 amino acids long. Germline V gene sequence: CDR1 GTSNPN, CDR2 SVGIG (reference sequence). Trimming took off 2 bases at V and 5 bases at J, with 17 bases between the two ends. CDR3 residues: CAWSTGARVLDTQYF. The CDR3 bases are TGTGCCTGGAGTACCGGGGCTAGAGTTCTAGATACGCAGTATTTT.

In DNA form, the CDR3 reads TGTGCCAGCAGACTTACATACGAGCAGTACTTC. Translated: CASRLTYEQYF. The J gene is TRBJ2-7, the V gene TRBV6-1; no clear D. V was clipped by 6 bases and J by 4 bases, with 7 bases between them. CDR1 MNHNS and CDR2 SASEGT come from the germline V gene. This CDR3 has 11 residues.

The rearrangement uses TRBV27 and TRBJ1-2; 9 positions agree with TRBD1. CDR1 is MNHEY and CDR2 is SMNVEV in the germline V gene (reference sequence). The CDR3 has 16 residues. Germline trimming cut 0 bases from V and 5 bases from J; bases unmatched to any gene: 7. This CDR3 is CASSLSISGTGYGYTF. CDR3 nucleotides: TGTGCCAGCAGTTTATCGATCTCCGGGACAGGGTATGGCTACACCTTC.